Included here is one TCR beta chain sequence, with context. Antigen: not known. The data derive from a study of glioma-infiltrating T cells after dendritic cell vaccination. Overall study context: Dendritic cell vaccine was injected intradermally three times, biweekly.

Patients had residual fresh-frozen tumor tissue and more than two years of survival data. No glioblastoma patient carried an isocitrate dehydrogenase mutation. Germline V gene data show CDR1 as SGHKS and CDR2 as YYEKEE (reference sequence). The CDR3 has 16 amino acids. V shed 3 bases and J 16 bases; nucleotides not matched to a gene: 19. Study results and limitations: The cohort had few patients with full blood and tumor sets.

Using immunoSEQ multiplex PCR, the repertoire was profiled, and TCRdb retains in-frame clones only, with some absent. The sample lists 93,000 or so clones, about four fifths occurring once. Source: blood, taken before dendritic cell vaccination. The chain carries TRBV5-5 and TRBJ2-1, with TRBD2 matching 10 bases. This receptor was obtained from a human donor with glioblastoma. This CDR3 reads CASSWRGLAGAPRYFF. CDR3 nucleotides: TGTGCCAGCAGCTGGCGAGGGCTAGCGGGGGCCCCGCGATATTTCTTC.